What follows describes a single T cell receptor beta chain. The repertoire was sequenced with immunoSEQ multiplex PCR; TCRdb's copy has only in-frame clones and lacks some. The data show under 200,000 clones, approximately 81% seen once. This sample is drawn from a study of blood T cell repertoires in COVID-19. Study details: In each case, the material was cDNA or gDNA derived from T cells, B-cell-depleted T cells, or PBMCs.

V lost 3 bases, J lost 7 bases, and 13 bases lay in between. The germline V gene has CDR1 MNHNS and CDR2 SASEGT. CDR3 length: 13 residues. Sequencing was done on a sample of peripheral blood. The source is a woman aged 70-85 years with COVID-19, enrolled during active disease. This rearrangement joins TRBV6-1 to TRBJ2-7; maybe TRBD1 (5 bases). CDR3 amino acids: CASSEGRAREQYV. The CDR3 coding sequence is TGTGCCAGCAGTGAGGGCAGGGCACGAGAGCAGTACGTC.